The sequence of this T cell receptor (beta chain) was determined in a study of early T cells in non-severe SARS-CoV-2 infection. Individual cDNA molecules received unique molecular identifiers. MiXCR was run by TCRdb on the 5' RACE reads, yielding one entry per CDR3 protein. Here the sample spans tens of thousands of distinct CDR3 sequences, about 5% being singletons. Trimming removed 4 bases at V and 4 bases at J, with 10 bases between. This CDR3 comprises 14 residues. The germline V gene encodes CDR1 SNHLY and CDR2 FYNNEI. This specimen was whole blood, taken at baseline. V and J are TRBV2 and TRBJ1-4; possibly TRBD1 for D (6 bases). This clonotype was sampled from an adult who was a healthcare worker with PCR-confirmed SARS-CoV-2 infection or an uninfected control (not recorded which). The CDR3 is CASSVGGFNEKLFF. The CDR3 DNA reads TGTGCCAGCAGTGTGGGGGGCTTTAATGAAAAACTGTTTTTT.